A single sample is the source of the 26 T cell receptor beta chains below, sequenced in a study of blood T cell repertoires in COVID-19. This table comes from immunoSEQ multiplex PCR, and its TCRdb copy is limited to in-frame clones, with some not included. The sample holds some 150,000 clones, 65% to 85% seen once. The sequenced material came from peripheral blood. These receptors originate from a human donor with acute or convalescent COVID-19. The donor label of this sample is uncertain.

This chain joins TRBV3-1 (or the pseudogene TRBV3-2) and TRBJ1-6; D remains unclear. The V end was cut by 4 bases, the J end by 9 bases, with 16 bases between. The CDR3 consists of 15 residues. Germline V gene sequence: CDR1 LGHDT, CDR2 YNNKEL (reference sequence). CDR3 amino acids: CASSPTRAGPSPLHF. CDR3 bases: TGTGCCAGCAGCCCCACCCGTGCGGGCCCTTCACCCCTCCACTTT.

This clone appeared a single time. CDR3 sequence: CASSLAGAHEQYF. In DNA form, the CDR3 reads TGCGCCAGCAGCTTGGCGGGAGCCCACGAGCAGTACTTC. This rearrangement joins TRBV5-1 to TRBJ2-7, with D possibly matching TRBD2 (6 bases). V was shortened by 0 bases and J by 5 bases, with 9 bases between the two germline ends. Germline CDR1 reads SGHRS; CDR2 reads YFSETQ. CDR3 length equals 13 residues.

J is TRBJ2-2 and V is TRBV6-6, with 10 bases matching TRBD1. With 4 bases clipped from V and 6 bases from J, the junction kept 8 bases outside the gene matches. Germline V lookup: CDR1 MNHNY, CDR2 SVGAGI (reference sequence). This CDR3 comprises 16 residues. CDR3 nucleotides: TGTGCCAGCAGTTCGACAGGGGGCGAAAATGCCGGGGAGCTGTTTTTT. It encodes CASSSTGGENAGELFF.

The chain is built from TRBV2 and TRBJ1-2; 7 nucleotides match TRBD1. The germline CDR1 and CDR2 sequences are SNHLY and FYNNEI. J was trimmed by 8 bases and V by 6 bases; bases with no gene match: 9. The CDR3 loop spans 13 amino acids. The CDR3 protein is CASRAQGNGGYTF. The CDR3 coding sequence is TGTGCCAGCAGGGCACAGGGGAACGGGGGCTACACCTTC. The full variable domain, completed using reference TRBV2 and TRBJ1-2, is EPEVTQTPSHQVTQMGQEVILRCVPISNHLYFYWYRQILGQKVEFLVSFYNNEISEKSEIFDDQFSVERPDGSNFTLKIRSTKLEDSAMYFCASRAQGNGGYTFGSGTRLTVV.

V usage is TRBV19 and J usage is TRBJ2-2; 8 positions agree with TRBD2. This CDR3 comprises 14 residues. Trimming at V came to 6 bases and at J to 5 bases, leaving 5 bases not matched to a gene. The germline V gene has CDR1 LNHDA and CDR2 SQIVND (reference sequence). The CDR3 loop is CASRPGGGTGELFF. Written as DNA, the CDR3 is TGTGCCAGTAGACCCGGGGGGGGAACCGGGGAGCTGTTTTTT. Using reference TRBV19 and TRBJ2-2 for the parts outside the CDR3, the full variable domain is DGGITQSPKYLFRKEGQNVTLSCEQNLNHDAMYWYRQDPGQGLRLIYYSQIVNDFQKGDIAEGYSVSREKKESFPLTVTSAQKNPTAFYLCASRPGGGTGELFFGEGSRLTVL.

This chain connects TRBV9 to TRBJ1-6; D may be TRBD1 (5 bases). The CDR3 spans 15 residues. The V gene's germline CDR1 is SGDLS and CDR2 YYNGEE. Between the trimmed V and J ends, which lost 3 bases and 6 bases, there was a span of 13 bases. The CDR3 region has the DNA TGTGCCAGCAGCGAGGGGATGTGGGGTAATTCACCCCTCCACTTT. This translates into CASSEGMWGNSPLHF.

The rearrangement links TRBV29-1 to TRBJ1-2, with 7 bases fitting TRBD1. V was pared by 2 bases and J by 4 bases, with 7 bases of the junction left unmatched. Germline V CDR1 and CDR2: SQVTM, ANQGSEA. This CDR3 spans 14 amino acids. The CDR3 DNA sequence: TGCAGCGTTGAAAATGAGGGGGCCGGCTATGGCTACACCTTC. Translating gives CSVENEGAGYGYTF.

The J gene is TRBJ2-3, the V gene TRBV29-1, with D perhaps TRBD2 (6 bases). Looked up from germline, CDR1 is SQVTM and CDR2 is ANQGSEA. The CDR3 is 13 amino acids. V was clipped by 5 bases and J by 0 bases, with 9 bases between them. CDR3 loop: CSVRRGSTDTQYF. The CDR3 nucleotides are TGCAGCGTTCGGAGGGGTAGCACAGATACGCAGTATTTT.

The chain joins TRBV2 to TRBJ1-2; 9 bases align to TRBD1. Germline V gene lookup returns CDR1 SNHLY and CDR2 FYNNEI. This CDR3 has 11 amino acids. Losses at the gene ends were 6 bases for V and 7 bases for J; bases not matched to a gene: 0. CDR3 region: CASRDRGGYTF. The CDR3, as DNA: TGTGCCAGCAGGGACAGGGGTGGCTACACCTTC.

V and J are TRBV7-9 and TRBJ1-4; D is perhaps TRBD1 (6 bases). Trimming stripped 4 bases from V and 8 bases from J, with 23 bases between. CDR3 length: 17 amino acids. The germline V gene encodes CDR1 SEHNR and CDR2 FQNEAQ (reference sequence). DNA for the CDR3: TGTGCCAGCAGCTCCTCTCCGAGGGGGACACGTCCCGAAAAACTGTTTTTT. Translated: CASSSSPRGTRPEKLFF.

This chain uses TRBV5-5 with TRBJ2-3; a possible D gene is TRBD2 (5 bases). V gave up 6 bases and J gave up 4 bases, with 12 bases separating them. The CDR3 length is 13 residues. Looked up from germline, CDR1 is SGHKS and CDR2 is YYEKEE (reference sequence). The CDR3 reads CASTLSGADTQYF. In DNA, the CDR3 is TGTGCCAGCACCTTAAGCGGAGCAGATACGCAGTATTTT.

This clone was detected only once. The CDR3 bases are TGTGCCAGCAGCAGACGGACAGGGGCGATGCATGGCTACACCTTC. Translating it yields CASSRRTGAMHGYTF. The rearrangement joins TRBV7-6 to TRBJ1-2, with 9 nucleotides matching TRBD1. CDR1 SGHVS and CDR2 FNYEAQ come from the germline V gene. After removal of 5 bases from V and 6 bases from J, the junction contained 10 bases not matched to a gene. CDR3 length: 15 residues.

This rearrangement joins TRBV14 to TRBJ2-5; 10 bases are a match to TRBD2. Germline trimming cut 1 base from V and 2 bases from J; bases unmatched to any gene: 7. The CDR3 is made up of 17 amino acids. The germline gives CDR1 SGHDN, CDR2 FVKESK. CDR3 region: CASSQGIPGLAQETQYF. The CDR3 DNA reads TGTGCCAGCAGCCAAGGCATCCCGGGACTAGCGCAAGAGACCCAGTACTTC.

The chain carries TRBV30 and TRBJ2-7; 10 bases match TRBD1. The CDR3 consists of 15 residues. V was pared by 5 bases and J by 7 bases, with 14 bases of the junction left unmatched. CDR1 and CDR2 from the germline V gene are GTSNPN and SVGIG (reference sequence). The CDR3 coding sequence is TGTGCCTGGGGCCACCGGGACAGGGGTACCCGGGAGCAGTACTTC. Its translation is CAWGHRDRGTREQYF.

The V call is TRBV5-5, the J call TRBJ1-1; TRBD1 agrees at 11 bases. In germline, CDR1 is SGHKS, CDR2 YYEKEE (reference sequence). The junction had 12 bases not matched to a gene; V was cut back by 1 base and J by 1 base. CDR3 length: 19 residues. The CDR3 DNA is TGTGCCAGCAGCTTGTCCGGGGGGACAGGGGGTAATAAGAACACTGAAGCTTTCTTT. Its protein product is CASSLSGGTGGNKNTEAFF.

The chain combines TRBV25-1 with TRBJ2-1; 8 bases are shared with TRBD1. The ends lost 6 bases at V and 0 bases at J; junction bases unmatched: 4. There are 15 residues in the CDR3. Germline CDR1 reads MGHDK; CDR2 reads SYGVNS. DNA for the CDR3: TGTGCCAGCAGCGCTACAGGGGGCTCCTACAATGAGCAGTTCTTC. Protein sequence: CASSATGGSYNEQFF.

With respect to this clone: The same CDR3 arises from other DNA sequences in this sample as well. CDR3 nucleotide sequence: TGTGCCAGCTCACCACCGGCAGGGGGCTCGTACGAGCAGTACTTC. It encodes CASSPPAGGSYEQYF. The V call is TRBV18, the J call TRBJ2-7; 8 nucleotides align to TRBD1. Germline CDR1 and CDR2: KGHSH and LQKENI. The V and J ends lost 0 bases and 4 bases, in that order; junction bases with no gene match: 5. This CDR3 comprises 15 residues.

This clone appeared once. The CDR3: CASSEGPSLPGHEQFF. The CDR3 coding sequence is TGTGCCAGCAGTGAGGGTCCTAGCCTACCGGGCCATGAGCAGTTCTTC. The chain links TRBV2 to TRBJ2-1; a weak D match, TRBD2 (5 bases). With 3 bases removed from V and 8 bases from J, the gap between germline ends came to 20 bases. This CDR3 spans 16 amino acids. Per germline, CDR1 SNHLY and CDR2 FYNNEI.

The V call is TRBV28, the J call TRBJ2-7; TRBD1 is a possible D gene (5 bases). Germline V gene data show CDR1 as MDHEN and CDR2 as SYDVKM. Trimming pared 6 bases from V and 0 bases from J, leaving 12 bases between. The CDR3 is made up of 14 amino acids. The CDR3 region has the DNA TGTGCCAGCAGAACAGGCGGTTCCTCCTACGAGCAGTACTTC. Its protein is CASRTGGSSYEQYF.

This clone has more than one count but fewer than ten. J is TRBJ2-7 and V is TRBV20-1; D possibly corresponds to TRBD1 (5 bases). This CDR3 is built from 11 residues. In germline, CDR1 is DFQATT, CDR2 SNEGSKA (reference sequence). V lost 6 bases and J lost 4, with 10 bases in between. The CDR3 DNA reads TGCAGTGCCAAGACAGAGTACGAGCAGTACTTC. It specifies CSAKTEYEQYF.

This rearrangement joins TRBV5-4 to TRBJ2-3; 8 bases fit TRBD2. The germline CDR1 and CDR2 sequences are SGHNT and YYREEE (reference sequence). The CDR3 is made up of 15 amino acids. Unmatched junction bases numbered 4, after V lost 2 bases and J lost 2 bases. CDR3 residues: CASSFSGTNTDTQYF. The CDR3 DNA sequence: TGTGCCAGCAGCTTTAGCGGGACCAACACAGATACGCAGTATTTT. The full variable domain, its missing parts supplied by reference TRBV5-4 and TRBJ2-3, is ETGVTQSPTHLIKTRGQQVTLRCSSQSGHNTVSWYQQALGQGPQFIFQYYREEENGRGNFPPRFSGLQFPNYSSELNVNALELDDSALYLCASSFSGTNTDTQYFGPGTRLTVL.

V and J are TRBV6-5 and TRBJ1-3, with D perhaps TRBD1 (5 bases). Trimming took 7 bases from V and 2 from J, leaving 15 bases between them. The V gene's germline CDR1 is MNHEY and CDR2 SVGAGI. The CDR3 contains 15 residues. CDR3 protein: CASTLDIFTGNTIYF. The CDR3 region has the DNA TGTGCCAGCACCCTGGACATTTTCACTGGAAACACCATATATTTT.

This clone has more than one count but fewer than ten. This sequence joins TRBV28 and TRBJ1-3, with D uncertain. Trimming took 6 bases from V and 2 from J, leaving 8 bases between them. CDR1 is MDHEN, CDR2 SYDVKM, per germline. The CDR3 is 13 residues long. The CDR3 nucleotides are TGTGCCAGCAGCTCCCCTCCTGGAAACACCATATATTTT. Residues: CASSSPPGNTIYF.

The V and J genes are TRBV19 and TRBJ1-5; the D gene is possibly TRBD1 (5 bases). Germline loops: CDR1 LNHDA, CDR2 SQIVND (reference sequence). Deletions cut 11 bases from V and 7 bases from J, with 18 bases between. There are 13 residues in the CDR3. CDR3 sequence (DNA): TGTGCCGCGCAGGGTGGGGATCACCAGCCCCAGCATTTT. This encodes CAAQGGDHQPQHF.

This clone was seen once. The rearrangement uses TRBV7-2 and TRBJ2-5; TRBD1 aligns across 9 bases. J gave up 5 bases and V 3 bases, and 10 bases lay outside the gene matches. The CDR3 length is 16 residues. The germline gives CDR1 SGHTA, CDR2 FQGNSA. This CDR3 is CASSFRTGAAWETQYF. CDR3 DNA sequence: TGTGCCAGCAGCTTCCGGACAGGGGCGGCCTGGGAGACCCAGTACTTC.

The V call is TRBV7-8, the J call TRBJ1-2, with 10 nucleotides matching TRBD1. V was clipped by 5 bases and J by 6 bases; unmatched bases: 6. The CDR3 runs to 14 residues. Per the germline V gene, CDR1 is SGHVS and CDR2 is FQNEAQ. The DNA of the CDR3 is TGTGCCAGCAGCCCCGACAGGGGGCTGGATGGCTACACCTTC. Translation: CASSPDRGLDGYTF. The full variable domain, completed using reference TRBV7-8 and TRBJ1-2, is GAGVSQSPRYKVAKRGQDVALRCDPISGHVSLFWYQQALGQGPEFLTYFQNEAQLDKSGLPSDRFFAERPEGSVSTLKIQRTQQEDSAVYLCASSPDRGLDGYTFGSGTRLTVV.